The following is a T cell receptor (beta chain) sequence with its context. The data were taken from a study of neoadjuvant anti-PD-1 for oral cavity cancer. The patients had HPV-negative, locally advanced oral cavity squamous cell carcinoma. The repertoire was sequenced with immunoSEQ multiplex PCR; TCRdb's copy has only in-frame clones and lacks some. Seen here are approximately 13,000 clones, 66% observed once, and the top ten hold around 2.1%. The CDR3 is 14 residues long. Germline loops: CDR1 SGHRS, CDR2 YFSETQ. Trimming left V 0 bases short and J 4 bases short, with 10 bases between. The TCR sequence derives from a person aged 35-79 years with oral cavity squamous cell carcinoma. The chain has TRBV5-1 and TRBJ1-2, with D perhaps matching TRBD1 (5 bases). This sample comprised PBMCs, obtained before nivolumab (anti-PD-1) treatment. CDR3 region: CASSLDQGPYGYTF. Here the CDR3 DNA reads TGCGCCAGCAGCTTGGATCAGGGCCCCTATGGCTACACCTTC.